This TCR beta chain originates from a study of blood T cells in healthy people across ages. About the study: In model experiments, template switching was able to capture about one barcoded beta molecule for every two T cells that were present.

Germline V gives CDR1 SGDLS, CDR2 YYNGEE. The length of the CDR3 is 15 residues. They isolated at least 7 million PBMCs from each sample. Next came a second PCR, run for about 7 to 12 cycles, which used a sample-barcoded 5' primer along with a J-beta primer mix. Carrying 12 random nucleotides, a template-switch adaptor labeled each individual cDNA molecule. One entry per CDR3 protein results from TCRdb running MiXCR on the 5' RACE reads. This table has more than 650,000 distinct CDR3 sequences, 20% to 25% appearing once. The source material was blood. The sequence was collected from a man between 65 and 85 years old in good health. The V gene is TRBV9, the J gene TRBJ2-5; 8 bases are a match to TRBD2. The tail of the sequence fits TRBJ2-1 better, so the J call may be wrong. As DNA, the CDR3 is TGTGCCAGCAGCGTACAAGCGGGGGAAACTCGTGGGCAGTTCTTC. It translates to CASSVQAGETRGQFF.